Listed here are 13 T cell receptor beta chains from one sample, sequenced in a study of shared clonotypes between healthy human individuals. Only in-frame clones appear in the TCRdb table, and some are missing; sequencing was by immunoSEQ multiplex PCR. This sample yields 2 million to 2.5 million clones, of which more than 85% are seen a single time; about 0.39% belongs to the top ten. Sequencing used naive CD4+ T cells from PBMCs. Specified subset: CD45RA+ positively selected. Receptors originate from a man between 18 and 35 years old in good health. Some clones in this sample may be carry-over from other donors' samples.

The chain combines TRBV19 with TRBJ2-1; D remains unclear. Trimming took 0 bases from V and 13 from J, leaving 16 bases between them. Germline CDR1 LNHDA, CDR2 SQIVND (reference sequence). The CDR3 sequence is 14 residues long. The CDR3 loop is CASSIEFGPRRQFF. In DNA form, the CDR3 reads TGTGCCAGTAGTATAGAGTTCGGGCCTAGGCGACAGTTCTTC. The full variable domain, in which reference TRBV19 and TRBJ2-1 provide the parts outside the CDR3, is DGGITQSPKYLFRKEGQNVTLSCEQNLNHDAMYWYRQDPGQGLRLIYYSQIVNDFQKGDIAEGYSVSREKKESFPLTVTSAQKNPTAFYLCASSIEFGPRRQFFGPGTRLTVL.

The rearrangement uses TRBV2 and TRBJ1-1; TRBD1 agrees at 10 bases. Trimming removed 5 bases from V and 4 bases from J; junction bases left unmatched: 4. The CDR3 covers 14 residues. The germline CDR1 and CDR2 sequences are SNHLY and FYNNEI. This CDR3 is CASSRDRGRTEAFF. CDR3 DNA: TGTGCCAGCAGTAGGGACAGGGGTCGCACTGAAGCTTTCTTT.

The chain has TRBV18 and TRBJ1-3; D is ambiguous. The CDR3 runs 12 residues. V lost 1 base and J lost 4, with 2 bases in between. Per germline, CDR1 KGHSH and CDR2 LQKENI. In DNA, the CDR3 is TGTGCCAGCTCACCACAGGGAAACACCATATATTTT. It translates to CASSPQGNTIYF.

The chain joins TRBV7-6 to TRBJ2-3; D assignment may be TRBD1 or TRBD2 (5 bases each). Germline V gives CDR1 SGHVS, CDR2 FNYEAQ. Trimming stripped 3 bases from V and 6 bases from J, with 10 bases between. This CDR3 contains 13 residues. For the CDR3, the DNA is TGTGCCAGCAGCTTCTCGGGACGCGATACGCAGTATTTT. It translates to CASSFSGRDTQYF.

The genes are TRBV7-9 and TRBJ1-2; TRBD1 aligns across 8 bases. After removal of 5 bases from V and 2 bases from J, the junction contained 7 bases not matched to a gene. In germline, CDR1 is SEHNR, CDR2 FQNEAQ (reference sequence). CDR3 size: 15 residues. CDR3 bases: TGTGCCAGCAGCCCGGACAGGGCGGTAAACTATGGCTACACCTTC. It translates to CASSPDRAVNYGYTF.

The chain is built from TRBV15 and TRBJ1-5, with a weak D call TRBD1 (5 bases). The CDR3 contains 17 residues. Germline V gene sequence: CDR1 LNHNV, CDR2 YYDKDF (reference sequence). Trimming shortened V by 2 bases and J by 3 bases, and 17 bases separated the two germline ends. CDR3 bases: TGTGCCACCAGCAGAAATCACGGGGGGACCCCCAATCAGCCCCAGCATTTT. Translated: CATSRNHGGTPNQPQHF. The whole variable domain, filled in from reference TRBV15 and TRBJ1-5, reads DAMVIQNPRYQVTQFGKPVTLSCSQTLNHNVMYWYQQKSSQAPKLLFHYYDKDFNNEADTPDNFQSRRPNTSFCFLDIRSPGLGDTAMYLCATSRNHGGTPNQPQHFGDGTRLSIL.

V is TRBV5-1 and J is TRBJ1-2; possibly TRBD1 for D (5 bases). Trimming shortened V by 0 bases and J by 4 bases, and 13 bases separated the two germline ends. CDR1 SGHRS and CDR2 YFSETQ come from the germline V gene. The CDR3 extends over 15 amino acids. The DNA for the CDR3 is TGCGCCAGCAGCTTGGCCCAGGGTCCCCCCTATGGCTACACCTTC. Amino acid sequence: CASSLAQGPPYGYTF.

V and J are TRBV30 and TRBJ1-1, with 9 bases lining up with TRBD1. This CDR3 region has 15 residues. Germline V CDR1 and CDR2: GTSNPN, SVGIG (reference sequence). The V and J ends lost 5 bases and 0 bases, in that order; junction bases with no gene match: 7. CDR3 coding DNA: TGTGCCTGGGGGGGCTGGGACAGGGTGAACACTGAAGCTTTCTTT. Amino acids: CAWGGWDRVNTEAFF. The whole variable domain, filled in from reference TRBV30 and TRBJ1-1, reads SQTIHQWPATLVQPVGSPLSLECTVEGTSNPNLYWYRQAAGRGLQLLFYSVGIGQISSEVPQNLSASRPQDRQFILSSKKLLLSDSGFYLCAWGGWDRVNTEAFFGQGTRLTVV.

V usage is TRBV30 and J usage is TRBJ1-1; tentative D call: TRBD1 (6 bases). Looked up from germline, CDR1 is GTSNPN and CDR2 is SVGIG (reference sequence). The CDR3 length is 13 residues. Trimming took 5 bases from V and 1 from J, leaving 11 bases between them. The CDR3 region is CAWAWTENTEAFF. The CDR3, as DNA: TGTGCCTGGGCTTGGACAGAGAACACTGAAGCTTTCTTT.

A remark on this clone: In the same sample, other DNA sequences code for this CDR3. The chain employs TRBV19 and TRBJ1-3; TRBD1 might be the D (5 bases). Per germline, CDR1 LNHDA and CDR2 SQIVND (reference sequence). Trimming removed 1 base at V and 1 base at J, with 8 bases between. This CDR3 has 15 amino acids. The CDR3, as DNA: TGTGCCAGTAGTATAGCAGGGAGTTCTGGAAACACCATATATTTT. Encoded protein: CASSIAGSSGNTIYF.

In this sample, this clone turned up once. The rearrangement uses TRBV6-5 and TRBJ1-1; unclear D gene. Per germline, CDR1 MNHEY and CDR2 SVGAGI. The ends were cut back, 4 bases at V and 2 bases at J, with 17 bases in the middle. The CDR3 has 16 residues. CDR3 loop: CASSWKPIGTNTEAFF. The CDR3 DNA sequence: TGTGCCAGCAGTTGGAAACCGATAGGAACTAACACTGAAGCTTTCTTT.

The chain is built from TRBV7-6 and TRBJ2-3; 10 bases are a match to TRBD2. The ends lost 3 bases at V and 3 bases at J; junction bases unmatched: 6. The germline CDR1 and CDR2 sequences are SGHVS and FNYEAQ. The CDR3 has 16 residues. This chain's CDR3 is CASSFGSGLATDTQYF. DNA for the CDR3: TGTGCCAGCAGCTTTGGTTCGGGACTAGCGACAGATACGCAGTATTTT.

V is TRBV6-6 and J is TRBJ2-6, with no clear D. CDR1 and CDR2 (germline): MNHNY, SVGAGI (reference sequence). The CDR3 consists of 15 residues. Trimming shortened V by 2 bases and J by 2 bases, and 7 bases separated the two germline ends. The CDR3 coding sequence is TGTGCCAGCAGTTACGCGGCTCCTGGGGCCAACGTCCTGACTTTC. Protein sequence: CASSYAAPGANVLTF.